This T cell receptor (beta chain) was obtained from a study of regulatory T cells in long-lasting Graves disease. Study overall: Persistence in Graves' disease denoted antithyroid drug use beyond 5 years alongside positive TSH receptor antibodies.

The sample's time point: persistent/refractory GD, antithyroid drugs over 5 years with positive TRAb. From RNA extracted from PBMCs, the TCR library was made. Study outcomes and limitations: The study found TRBV28, TRBJ1-2 and TRBJ2-5 favored in persistent disease. Those with persistent Graves' had less TCR diversity than newly diagnosed patients.

This clonotype was counted at least ten times. Its antigen is as yet unknown. V lost 10 bases and J 4 bases, leaving 25 bases between the germline ends. Germline CDR1 is MDHEN and CDR2 is SYDVKM. This CDR3 has 16 amino acids. The TCR beta library used iRepertoire HTBI primers with Arm-PCR amplification of CDR3. TCRdb called the multiplex PCR reads again in MiXCR, with one record for every CDR3 protein. There are about 470,000 distinct CDR3 sequences in the sample; around 20% occur only once, and 7.8% lies in the top ten. The source material was peripheral blood mononuclear cells (PBMCs), sampled when the disease was refractory, from a patient treated with antithyroid drugs. The receptor comes from a female donor with Graves disease. The chain employs TRBV28 and TRBJ1-2; unclear D gene. CDR3 bases: TGTGCCACCTATACGGGCCGGTGGGGTGAGCGCTATGGCTACACCTTC. Amino acid sequence: CATYTGRWGERYGYTF.